The 29 T cell receptor beta chains presented below share a single source sample, sequenced in a study of identical twins. A single record per CDR3 protein comes from TCRdb applying MiXCR to the 5' RACE reads. The sample carries roughly 470,000 distinct CDR3 sequences, about 13% recorded once. These data also formed part of another study, on yellow fever vaccine responses in identical twins.

Sequencing used CD4+ T cells sorted from blood. The source is a woman aged 18-29 years in good health.

The chain couples TRBV20-1 to TRBJ1-1; unclear D gene. The V end lost 1 base, the J end lost 1 base, and 10 bases lay between the germline ends. The germline gives CDR1 DFQATT, CDR2 SNEGSKA (reference sequence). The CDR3 sequence is 14 residues long. The CDR3: CSARGGGKNTEAFF. The CDR3 region has the DNA TGCAGTGCTAGAGGCGGAGGGAAGAACACTGAAGCTTTCTTT.

The chain joins TRBV2 to TRBJ2-3, with 7 bases aligning to TRBD1. J gave up 0 bases and V 5 bases, and 5 bases lay outside the gene matches. CDR1 and CDR2 from the germline V gene are SNHLY and FYNNEI. There are 15 residues in the CDR3. CDR3 sequence reads: CASSSTGLSTDTQYF. CDR3 in DNA: TGTGCCAGCAGTTCGACAGGGCTAAGCACAGATACGCAGTATTTT.

In its sample, this clonotype was seen many times. The chain links TRBV2 to TRBJ2-1, with 9 positions matching TRBD1. The CDR3 is 12 amino acids. The junction had 9 bases not matched to a gene; V was cut back by 7 bases and J by 14 bases. Germline V gene data show CDR1 as SNHLY and CDR2 as FYNNEI. The CDR3 is CASMVWGTGKFF. CDR3 bases: TGTGCCAGCATGGTCTGGGGGACAGGGAAGTTCTTC. The entire variable domain, with the rest obtained from reference TRBV2 and TRBJ2-1, is as follows: EPEVTQTPSHQVTQMGQEVILRCVPISNHLYFYWYRQILGQKVEFLVSFYNNEISEKSEIFDDQFSVERPDGSNFTLKIRSTKLEDSAMYFCASMVWGTGKFFGPGTRLTVL.

This chain joins TRBV11-3 and TRBJ2-5; TRBD1 matches at 10 bases. This CDR3 has 15 residues. Germline V gene data show CDR1 as SGHNT and CDR2 as YENEEA. V lost 5 bases to trimming and J lost 3 bases; unmatched junction nucleotides: 6. CDR3 DNA sequence: TGTGCCAGCAGCCCGGGACAGGGGCATGAAGAGACCCAGTACTTC. It yields the protein CASSPGQGHEETQYF.

The chain links TRBV10-3 to TRBJ2-7; 11 bases are a match to TRBD1. The germline V gene encodes CDR1 ENHRY and CDR2 SYGVKD. CDR3 length: 14 amino acids. V lost 6 bases, J lost 3 bases, and 4 bases stayed unmatched. The CDR3 protein is CAISGTGGIYEQYF. The CDR3 DNA reads as TGTGCCATCAGCGGGACAGGGGGGATCTACGAGCAGTACTTC.

This chain joins TRBV2 and TRBJ2-1; D is possibly TRBD1 (5 bases). V gave up 6 bases and J gave up 8 bases, with 17 bases separating them. The CDR3 length is 14 residues. CDR1 and CDR2 from the germline V gene are SNHLY and FYNNEI. This CDR3 is CASSRQPEVYEQFF. CDR3 nucleotide sequence: TGTGCCAGCAGCCGACAGCCTGAAGTCTATGAGCAGTTCTTC.

This clonotype occurred many times. V is TRBV4-1 and J is TRBJ2-5, with TRBD2 matching 16 bases. J lost 4 bases, V lost 3 bases, and 5 bases had no gene match. The CDR3 consists of 17 residues. Germline CDR1 reads MGHRA; CDR2 reads YSYEKL. CDR3 amino acids: CASSHGTSGRETETQYF. The CDR3 DNA sequence: TGCGCCAGCAGCCATGGGACTAGCGGGAGGGAAACAGAGACCCAGTACTTC.

This clonotype came up a few times. V gene TRBV20-1 combines with J gene TRBJ1-1; possible D gene TRBD1, 6 bases. With 5 bases removed from V and 9 bases from J, the gap between germline ends came to 16 bases. There are 12 residues in the CDR3. CDR1 DFQATT and CDR2 SNEGSKA come from the germline V gene (reference sequence). The CDR3 here is CSAPSGAQKAFF. The CDR3 DNA sequence: TGCAGTGCTCCATCAGGGGCGCAAAAAGCTTTCTTT.

This clonotype was observed a handful of times. The chain's CDR3 is CSARSGLAGRTGELFF. In nucleotides, the CDR3 is TGCAGTGCTAGAAGTGGACTAGCGGGAAGGACCGGGGAGCTGTTTTTT. The rearrangement joins TRBV20-1 to TRBJ2-2; 12 nucleotides agree with TRBD2. This CDR3 has 16 amino acids. The V gene's germline CDR1 is DFQATT and CDR2 SNEGSKA (reference sequence). V dropped 2 bases and J dropped 5; count of bases not matched to a gene: 6.

The V gene is TRBV29-1, the J gene TRBJ1-1; D gene unclear. V lost 6 bases and J 4 bases, leaving 15 bases between the germline ends. This CDR3 region has 13 residues. In germline, CDR1 is SQVTM, CDR2 ANQGSEA. In nucleotides, the CDR3 is TGCAGCGTATCATCCAGTTGGGTCACTGAAGCTTTCTTT. This gives the protein CSVSSSWVTEAFF.

The chain employs TRBV6-5 and TRBJ2-2; D is ambiguous. Trimming removed 2 bases from V and 7 bases from J, with 5 bases in between. The CDR3 is 12 residues long. The germline V gene encodes CDR1 MNHEY and CDR2 SVGAGI. Here the CDR3 reads CASSYRNGELFF. CDR3 in DNA: TGTGCCAGCAGTTACAGGAACGGGGAGCTGTTTTTT.

The chain recombines TRBV12-3 or TRBV12-4 with TRBJ2-2; the D is unclear. The CDR3 has 13 amino acids. Trimming took 6 bases from V and 8 from J, leaving 13 bases between them. This CDR3 reads CASRRDLSGELFF. CDR3 DNA: TGTGCCAGCAGACGAGATTTATCTGGGGAGCTGTTTTTT.

The CDR3 sequence: CASSYLLFNGTGIYEQYF. The DNA for the CDR3 is TGCGCCAGCAGCTACCTTCTTTTTAACGGGACAGGGATCTACGAGCAGTACTTC. The rearrangement joins TRBV5-1 to TRBJ2-7, with 9 nucleotides matching TRBD1. This CDR3 is 18 amino acids long. Germline CDR1 is SGHRS and CDR2 is YFSETQ. After removal of 3 bases from V and 3 bases from J, the junction contained 16 bases not matched to a gene.

This clonotype was found a few times. The rearrangement joins TRBV20-1 to TRBJ2-1; 8 nucleotides match TRBD2. V shed 3 bases, J shed 5 bases, and the junction held 6 bases outside the gene matches. The CDR3 spans 14 residues. Per germline, CDR1 DFQATT and CDR2 SNEGSKA (reference sequence). CDR3 sequence reads: CSARILAGHNEQFF. The CDR3 DNA follows: TGCAGTGCTAGGATCCTAGCGGGCCACAATGAGCAGTTCTTC.

This clonotype was counted at least ten times. The V call is TRBV12-3 or TRBV12-4, the J call TRBJ1-6; TRBD1 is a possible D gene (6 bases). This CDR3 has 13 residues. V gave up 5 bases and J gave up 10 bases, with 12 bases separating them. The CDR3 DNA sequence: TGTGCCAGCAGTGGCCGGGGGGGCTCACCCCTCCACTTT. It codes for CASSGRGGSPLHF.

The V call is TRBV6-1, the J call TRBJ2-7; D may be TRBD2 (6 bases). This CDR3 spans 13 amino acids. V shed 3 bases and J shed 2 bases, with 8 bases lying between them. Germline-derived CDR1 and CDR2 are MNHNS and SASEGT. CDR3 sequence (DNA): TGTGCCAGCAGTGACCGGGGGACCTACGAGCAGTACTTC. This encodes CASSDRGTYEQYF.

The sample holds a few counts of this clonotype. This chain joins TRBV20-1 and TRBJ2-2, with TRBD2 as a possible D gene (6 bases). The germline V gene has CDR1 DFQATT and CDR2 SNEGSKA (reference sequence). V lost 1 base, J lost 1 base, and 10 bases lay in between. CDR3 size: 15 residues. The CDR3 DNA reads TGCAGTGCTAGAGTTTCAGCGGGGAACACCGGGGAGCTGTTTTTT. Amino acids: CSARVSAGNTGELFF.

This clonotype appeared a single time. The chain links TRBV10-3 to TRBJ2-6; TRBD1 matches at 11 bases. This CDR3 is built from 14 residues. V gave up 10 bases and J gave up 4 bases; unmatched junction bases: 3. From germline, CDR1 is ENHRY and CDR2 SYGVKD. The CDR3 loop reads CATGQGAGANVLTF. The CDR3 coding sequence is TGTGCCACCGGACAGGGGGCGGGGGCCAACGTCCTGACTTTC.

This clonotype was picked up a small number of times. V gene TRBV18 combines with J gene TRBJ2-3, with 9 bases identical to TRBD1. The CDR3 spans 16 residues. CDR1 is KGHSH, CDR2 LQKENI, per germline. V lost 2 bases to trimming and J lost 4 bases; unmatched junction nucleotides: 7. CDR3 amino acids: CASSPTPDRGADTQYF. The CDR3 DNA is TGTGCCAGCTCACCAACACCGGACAGGGGAGCAGATACGCAGTATTTT. The full variable domain, completed using reference TRBV18 and TRBJ2-3, is NAGVMQNPRHLVRRRGQEARLRCSPMKGHSHVYWYRQLPEEGLKFMVYLQKENIIDESGMPKERFSAEFPKEGPSILRIQQVVRGDSAAYFCASSPTPDRGADTQYFGPGTRLTVL.

The rearrangement uses TRBV11-2 and TRBJ2-1; the match to TRBD1 covers 9 bases. CDR1 and CDR2 (germline): SGHAT, FQNNGV. V was pared by 5 bases and J by 0 bases, with 5 bases of the junction left unmatched. CDR3 length: 16 residues. In nucleotides, the CDR3 is TGTGCCAGCAGCCGAGGGACAGGGAGCTCCTACAATGAGCAGTTCTTC. Its translation: CASSRGTGSSYNEQFF.

The gene calls are TRBV18 and TRBJ2-1; 9 bases map to TRBD1. The J segment lost 0 bases and the V segment lost 3 bases, leaving 6 bases of the junction unmatched. CDR3 length: 17 residues. Germline CDR1 is KGHSH and CDR2 is LQKENI. The CDR3 bases are TGTGCCAGCTCACCGGTCCCACAGGGGGCCTCCTACAATGAGCAGTTCTTC. Translation: CASSPVPQGASYNEQFF.

The V gene is TRBV20-1, the J gene TRBJ2-7; D gene unclear. Germline CDR1 DFQATT, CDR2 SNEGSKA (reference sequence). The CDR3 is made up of 11 amino acids. V dropped 7 bases and J dropped 2 bases, with 9 bases sitting between them. The CDR3 here is CSGDRTYEQYF. The CDR3 bases are TGCAGTGGCGATCGAACCTACGAGCAGTACTTC.

This clonotype showed up just a few times. This chain connects TRBV10-3 to TRBJ2-5, with D hard to call. CDR3 size: 13 residues. Trimming pared 2 bases from V and 5 bases from J, leaving 9 bases between. Germline-derived CDR1 and CDR2 are ENHRY and SYGVKD. The CDR3 nucleotides are TGTGCCATCAGTGAGGGTAGCACGGAGACCCAGTACTTC. It translates to CAISEGSTETQYF.

J is TRBJ1-4 and V is TRBV28; maybe TRBD1 (5 bases). V lost 4 bases and J 8 bases, leaving 17 bases between the germline ends. The CDR3 sequence is 15 residues long. The germline CDR1 and CDR2 sequences are MDHEN and SYDVKM. Here the CDR3 DNA reads TGTGCCAGCAGTTCCCCGGACACCGCGGGGGAAAAACTGTTTTTT. It encodes CASSSPDTAGEKLFF. Combining the CDR3 with reference TRBV28 and TRBJ1-4 gives the whole variable domain DVKVTQSSRYLVKRTGEKVFLECVQDMDHENMFWYRQDPGLGLRLIYFSYDVKMKEKGDIPEGYSVSREKKERFSLILESASTNQTSMYLCASSSPDTAGEKLFFGSGTQLSVL.

The chain links TRBV7-2 to TRBJ2-7; D gene uncertain. CDR1 is SGHTA and CDR2 is FQGNSA in the germline V gene. V was pared by 5 bases and J by 2 bases, with 10 bases between. The CDR3 runs to 13 residues. CDR3 region: CASSLSNAYEQYF. In nucleotides, the CDR3 is TGTGCCAGCAGCCTATCGAACGCCTACGAGCAGTACTTC.

The CDR3 here is CASSLGLAGGPSTDTQYF. The CDR3 nucleotides are TGCGCCAGCAGCTTGGGACTAGCGGGGGGCCCTAGCACAGATACGCAGTATTTT. The genes are TRBV5-1 and TRBJ2-3, with TRBD2 matching 13 bases. The CDR3 contains 18 residues. Germline V gene lookup returns CDR1 SGHRS and CDR2 YFSETQ. V lost 0 bases, J lost 0 bases, and 4 bases stayed unmatched.

V is TRBV20-1 and J is TRBJ2-7; 9 positions agree with TRBD1. CDR3 size: 14 residues. Per the germline V gene, CDR1 is DFQATT and CDR2 is SNEGSKA (reference sequence). V dropped 2 bases and J dropped 1; count of bases not matched to a gene: 3. This CDR3 is CSARTGTGSYEQYF. The DNA for the CDR3 is TGCAGTGCTAGAACCGGGACAGGGTCCTACGAGCAGTACTTC.

This clonotype occurred a few times. The chain carries TRBV4-3 and TRBJ2-1; unclear D gene. Germline V CDR1 and CDR2: LGHNA, YSLEER. V was pared by 0 bases and J by 9 bases, with 15 bases between. The CDR3 is 15 residues long. In DNA form, the CDR3 reads TGCGCCAGCAGCCAAGATTCTTCCCCAAGTAGTGAGCAGTTCTTC. Its protein product is CASSQDSSPSSEQFF.

The chain carries TRBV6-2 or TRBV6-3 and TRBJ2-7, with 8 bases aligning to TRBD1. Trimming cost V 5 bases and J 2 bases; bases outside gene matches: 5. This CDR3 comprises 14 residues. The germline gives CDR1 MNHEY, CDR2 SVGEGT. The DNA of the CDR3 is TGTGCCAGCAGTATCACGACAGGGGCCTACGAGCAGTACTTC. It is translated as CASSITTGAYEQYF.